This T cell receptor beta chain is from a study of beta chain features in type 1 diabetes. The investigators reverse transcribed all of the isolated RNA, so they sequenced expressed TCRB transcripts. TCRdb's table, derived via immunoSEQ multiplex PCR, lists solely in-frame clones and lacks some. The sample shows under 450,000 clones, 11% to 15% of them seen only once. CDR1 and CDR2 (germline): SQVTM, ANQGSEA. CDR3 length equals 15 residues. Trimming cost V 2 bases and J 4 bases, with 14 bases left between them. This clone was seen only a few times. The rearrangement joins TRBV29-1 to TRBJ2-2; either TRBD1 or TRBD2 may fit D (5 bases each). The origin of this receptor is a man aged 30 to 45 in good health. The sequenced sample was naive CD4+ T cells from blood. In DNA form, the CDR3 reads TGCAGCGTTGAAATTAGTGGGACGGTCACCGGGGAGCTGTTTTTT. Its protein product is CSVEISGTVTGELFF.